This T cell receptor beta chain was sequenced in a study of blood T cell repertoires in COVID-19. Turning to the study itself: The samples span acute and convalescent COVID-19 from the United States, Italy and Spain.

Those enrolled in Seattle joined during active infection and were followed longitudinally afterward. Per the original methods: Scientists estimated how many nucleated cells there were by amplifying reference gene primers. Method: immunoSEQ multiplex PCR; TCRdb's copy keeps in-frame clones and lacks some. The V and J calls and clone size come from that table; D and trimming were worked out from the DNA. This sample carries some 200,000 clones, about 85% of them seen once, and the ten largest clones take about 14%. This CDR3 spans 15 amino acids. The V and J ends lost 2 bases and 2 bases respectively, with 14 bases between them. Germline CDR1 is SGHRS and CDR2 is YFSETQ.

The origin of this receptor is a woman in her seventies with COVID-19, enrolled during active disease. The source material was peripheral blood. The V and J genes are TRBV5-1 and TRBJ2-7; D is possibly TRBD2 (5 bases). CDR3 in amino acids: CASSFSGRAPYEQYF. The CDR3 nucleotides are TGCGCCAGCAGCTTTTCCGGGCGGGCTCCCTACGAGCAGTACTTC. Using reference TRBV5-1 and TRBJ2-7 for the parts outside the CDR3, the full variable domain is KAGVTQTPRYLIKTRGQQVTLSCSPISGHRSVSWYQQTPGQGLQFLFEYFSETQRNKGNFPGRFSGRQFSNSRSEMNVSTLELGDSALYLCASSFSGRAPYEQYFGPGTRLTVT.